These 25 T cell receptor beta chains were sequenced from one sample in a study of T cells after posttransplantation cyclophosphamide. The repertoire was sequenced with immunoSEQ multiplex PCR; TCRdb's copy has only in-frame clones and lacks some. The repertoire consists of approximately 30,000 clones, none detected only once. The sequencing sample was made of PBMCs. These receptors were collected from a woman aged 50 to 60 in good health and a related stem cell transplant donor.

This clone was observed many times. The chain is built from TRBV5-6 and TRBJ1-2, with a tentative D call TRBD1 (5 bases). CDR3 length: 15 residues. The germline V gene has CDR1 SGHDT and CDR2 YYEEEE. Deletions cut 4 bases from V and 4 bases from J, with 17 bases between. Written as DNA, the CDR3 is TGTGCCAGCAGCCCACTCGCGGCGAGGGGCTATGGCTACACCTTC. This encodes CASSPLAARGYGYTF. Full variable domain (rest looked up from reference TRBV5-6 and TRBJ1-2): DAGVTQSPTHLIKTRGQQVTLRCSPKSGHDTVSWYQQALGQGPQFIFQYYEEEERQRGNFPDRFSGHQFPNYSSELNVNALLLGDSALYLCASSPLAARGYGYTFGSGTRLTVV.

This clone has ten or more counts. The chain is built from TRBV5-1 and TRBJ1-2, with a weak D call TRBD1 (6 bases). The CDR3 is 16 residues long. Per the germline V gene, CDR1 is SGHRS and CDR2 is YFSETQ. Trimming pared 1 base from V and 8 bases from J, leaving 21 bases between. CDR3 sequence: CASSLLQGPPGNGYTF. The CDR3 nucleotides are TGCGCCAGCAGCTTGCTGCAGGGGCCACCCGGCAACGGCTACACCTTC.

This clone was recorded many times. This chain links TRBV7-3 with TRBJ2-1; D may be TRBD2 (6 bases). Germline CDR1 SGHTA, CDR2 FQGTGA. The V gene lost 3 bases and the J gene lost 5 bases, with 26 bases spanning the gap. The CDR3 length is 19 residues. The CDR3 protein is CASSLSSDSPGVLDNEQFF. DNA for the CDR3: TGTGCCAGCAGCTTGTCATCGGACTCACCGGGGGTTCTGGACAATGAGCAGTTCTTC.

This clone was counted at least ten times. The V and J genes are TRBV7-3 and TRBJ2-7; D might be TRBD1 (5 bases). V shed 0 bases and J shed 6 bases, with 12 bases lying between them. Germline values: CDR1 SGHTA, CDR2 FQGTGA. There are 14 residues in the CDR3. The CDR3 DNA reads as TGTGCCAGCAGCTTAACCGGTCAGGGAAGCGAGCAGTACTTC. This encodes CASSLTGQGSEQYF.

The chain is built from TRBV6-5 and TRBJ2-5, with D maybe TRBD1 (5 bases). The ends were cut back, 2 bases at V and 5 bases at J, with 15 bases in the middle. Germline loops: CDR1 MNHEY, CDR2 SVGAGI. The CDR3 has 15 amino acids. CDR3 region: CASSYGAAAGETQYF. Here the CDR3 DNA reads TGTGCCAGCAGTTACGGGGCCGCAGCTGGGGAGACCCAGTACTTC.

This clone occurred a few times. The rearrangement links TRBV25-1 to TRBJ2-1; the match to TRBD2 covers 8 bases. Trimming took 6 bases from V and 3 from J; bases not matched to a gene: 7. Germline assignment: CDR1 MGHDK and CDR2 SYGVNS. The length of the CDR3 is 15 residues. The CDR3: CASRAAGEGYNEQFF. DNA of the CDR3: TGTGCCAGCAGAGCAGCGGGAGAAGGCTACAATGAGCAGTTCTTC.

In this sample, this clone turned up many times. The chain is built from TRBV2 and TRBJ1-5; perhaps TRBD1 as D (5 bases). CDR1 is SNHLY, CDR2 FYNNEI, per germline. The ends were cut back, 6 bases at V and 4 bases at J, with 10 bases in the middle. The CDR3 consists of 13 residues. The CDR3 protein is CASRGAANQPQHF. The CDR3 coding sequence is TGTGCCAGCAGAGGGGCAGCAAATCAGCCCCAGCATTTT.

This clone was counted many times. This chain uses TRBV4-3 with TRBJ2-1, with D hard to call. Trimming pared 0 bases from V and 0 bases from J, leaving 15 bases between. The CDR3 loop spans 18 amino acids. Germline CDR1 LGHNA, CDR2 YSLEER. The CDR3 DNA reads as TGCGCCAGCAGCCAAGATCCTGCGACCAGGAGCTCCTACAATGAGCAGTTCTTC. Protein sequence: CASSQDPATRSSYNEQFF.

Ten or more counts support this clone. This chain joins TRBV19 and TRBJ2-2; 11 nucleotides line up with TRBD2. This CDR3 is 17 amino acids long. V lost 4 bases, J lost 4 bases, and 8 bases stayed unmatched. Germline V gene lookup returns CDR1 LNHDA and CDR2 SQIVND (reference sequence). The CDR3 protein is CASSTRGLAEGTGELFF. As DNA, the CDR3 is TGTGCCAGTAGTACCCGGGGACTAGCGGAGGGCACCGGGGAGCTGTTTTTT.

This clone was detected many times. At one of its ends the junction is not consistent with the germline gene, which may arise from a read error. The sample has other DNA sequences that encode this CDR3 too. The chain has TRBV19 and TRBJ2-6, with TRBD1 as a possible D gene (5 bases). Looked up from germline, CDR1 is LNHDA and CDR2 is SQIVND (reference sequence). This CDR3 spans 15 amino acids. For the CDR3, the DNA is TGTGCCAGTAGCCGCCGCGTCTCTGGGGCCAACGTCCTGACCTTC. It codes for CASSRRVSGANVLTF.

The chain has TRBV25-1 and TRBJ2-2; 8 bases fit TRBD1. This CDR3 has 15 amino acids. The germline CDR1 and CDR2 sequences are MGHDK and SYGVNS. V lost 4 bases, J lost 7 bases, and 8 bases stayed unmatched. For the CDR3, the DNA is TGTGCCAGCAGTGGGGCAGGGGGCTTGATCGGGGAGCTGTTTTTT. It is translated as CASSGAGGLIGELFF.

The chain employs TRBV9 and TRBJ2-5; 8 nucleotides align to TRBD2. After removal of 0 bases from V and 5 bases from J, the junction contained 9 bases not matched to a gene. CDR3 size: 16 residues. Germline values: CDR1 SGDLS, CDR2 YYNGEE. The CDR3 DNA reads as TGTGCCAGCAGCGTAGGGACCGCCGGGGGGGGTGAGACCCAGTACTTC. The encoded protein is CASSVGTAGGGETQYF.

This clone was recorded at least ten times. This chain joins TRBV28 and TRBJ2-1; 11 nucleotides line up with TRBD2. Germline V gene lookup returns CDR1 MDHEN and CDR2 SYDVKM. CDR3 length: 13 amino acids. V shed 8 bases and J 9 bases; nucleotides not matched to a gene: 6. The CDR3 reads CASGLAGAGEQFF. In DNA, the CDR3 is TGTGCCAGCGGACTAGCGGGTGCCGGTGAGCAGTTCTTC.

This clone has ten or more counts. The chain combines TRBV18 with TRBJ2-2, with D maybe TRBD1 (5 bases). Trimming took off 6 bases at V and 3 bases at J, with 5 bases between the two ends. The CDR3 runs to 12 residues. Germline V gene data show CDR1 as KGHSH and CDR2 as LQKENI. This chain's CDR3 is CASSTDTGELFF. In DNA form, the CDR3 reads TGTGCCAGCTCGACAGACACCGGGGAGCTGTTTTTT.

The rearrangement links TRBV30 to TRBJ2-7; no clear D. V shed 0 bases and J shed 3 bases, with 6 bases lying between them. CDR3 length equals 12 residues. Germline V gene data show CDR1 as GTSNPN and CDR2 as SVGIG (reference sequence). The CDR3 nucleotides are TGTGCCTGGAGTGTTAAGGGCTACGAGCAGTACTTC. Encoded protein: CAWSVKGYEQYF.

The sample holds many counts of this clone. V usage is TRBV7-9 and J usage is TRBJ2-7, with D possibly matching TRBD1 (6 bases). Per germline, CDR1 SEHNR and CDR2 FQNEAQ (reference sequence). This CDR3 region has 14 residues. V was pared by 1 base and J by 6 bases, with 13 bases between. The CDR3, as DNA: TGTGCCAGCAGCTTAGGACAGGTTTTCGGCGAGCAGTACTTC. Translated: CASSLGQVFGEQYF.

In this sample, this clone turned up a few times. The CDR3 spells CASSRDLAGGFYNEQFF. The CDR3, as DNA: TGCGCCAGCAGCCGCGACCTAGCGGGAGGGTTTTACAATGAGCAGTTCTTC. J is TRBJ2-1 and V is TRBV4-3; 12 positions agree with TRBD2. With V trimmed by 4 bases and J by 4 bases, 8 bases remained unmatched. The V gene's germline CDR1 is LGHNA and CDR2 YSLEER. CDR3 length equals 17 residues.

This clone was counted at least ten times. The chain has TRBV5-1 and TRBJ2-2, with D tentatively TRBD1 (5 bases). V lost 4 bases to trimming and J lost 8 bases, with 15 bases between them. Germline V gene sequence: CDR1 SGHRS, CDR2 YFSETQ. The CDR3 is 14 amino acids. The DNA for the CDR3 is TGCGCCAGCAGCCTGCAGGGTACGAATGGGGAGCTGTTTTTT. Translated, it gives CASSLQGTNGELFF.

This clone appeared a few times. The chain links TRBV7-2 to TRBJ2-7; 12 nucleotides match TRBD1. This CDR3 is 17 amino acids long. With V trimmed by 3 bases and J by 7 bases, 13 bases remained unmatched. Germline CDR1 is SGHTA and CDR2 is FQGNSA. In DNA form, the CDR3 reads TGTGCCAGCAGCTTGATTAGACCGGGACAGGGGGCGGAAGAGCAGTACTTC. Translation gives CASSLIRPGQGAEEQYF. Filled out from reference TRBV7-2 and TRBJ2-7, the complete variable domain reads GAGVSQSPSNKVTEKGKDVELRCDPISGHTALYWYRQSLGQGLEFLIYFQGNSAPDKSGLPSDRFSAERTGGSVSTLTIQRTQQEDSAVYLCASSLIRPGQGAEEQYFGPGTRLTVT.

This clone has a count of ten or more. The chain has TRBV12-5 and TRBJ2-1; 10 bases fit TRBD2. Germline CDR1 LGHNT, CDR2 FRNRAP. This CDR3 region has 17 residues. The trim removed 2 bases at V and 1 base at J, leaving 5 bases unmatched. CDR3 bases: TGTGCTAGTGGTTTGTTCCTAGCGGGAGAGTCCTACAATGAGCAGTTCTTC. This translates into CASGLFLAGESYNEQFF. Full variable domain (outside the CDR3, taken from reference TRBV12-5 and TRBJ2-1): DARVTQTPRHKVTEMGQEVTMRCQPILGHNTVFWYRQTMMQGLELLAYFRNRAPLDDSGMPKDRFSAEMPDATLATLKIQPSEPRDSAVYFCASGLFLAGESYNEQFFGPGTRLTVL.

This clone appeared many times. This chain connects TRBV12-3 or TRBV12-4 to TRBJ1-1; tentatively, D is TRBD1 (5 bases). V shed 5 bases and J shed 14 bases, with 21 bases lying between them. The CDR3 spans 13 residues. This CDR3 reads CASSLNVGGSSFF. CDR3 sequence (DNA): TGTGCCAGCAGTCTAAATGTCGGGGGTAGTAGCTTCTTT.

The chain combines TRBV27 with TRBJ1-4; 8 positions agree with TRBD1. The CDR3 covers 16 residues. V gave up 2 bases and J gave up 7 bases; unmatched junction bases: 9. CDR1 is MNHEY, CDR2 SMNVEV, per germline (reference sequence). This CDR3 reads CASSLQGAGTLEKLFF. CDR3 nucleotide sequence: TGTGCCAGCAGTTTACAGGGGGCGGGCACCCTTGAAAAACTGTTTTTT.

Only a few counts were recorded for this clone. V and J are TRBV7-6 and TRBJ2-5, with 8 bases fitting TRBD2. CDR3 length: 16 amino acids. J lost 8 bases, V lost 5 bases, and 16 bases had no gene match. In germline, CDR1 is SGHVS, CDR2 FNYEAQ. The CDR3 here is CASSPLLSGAGNTQYF. The CDR3 DNA reads as TGTGCCAGCAGCCCTCTCCTTAGCGGGGCGGGCAACACCCAGTACTTC.

This clone was seen at least ten times. The CDR3 nucleotides read TGTGCCAGCAGCTTAATTCTGGTCGGGGACACTGAAGCTTTCTTT. Protein product: CASSLILVGDTEAFF. V is TRBV7-3 and J is TRBJ1-1; no definite D call. CDR3 size: 15 residues. CDR1 is SGHTA, CDR2 FQGTGA, per germline. V gave up 1 base and J gave up 3 bases, with 12 bases separating them.

This clone came up many times. V usage is TRBV27 and J usage is TRBJ2-7; D is uncertain. Germline V lookup: CDR1 MNHEY, CDR2 SMNVEV (reference sequence). The CDR3 is made up of 13 amino acids. Trimming removed 6 bases at V and 0 bases at J, with 9 bases between. DNA of the CDR3: TGTGCCAGCAGCCGAACTAACTCCTACGAGCAGTACTTC. It yields the protein CASSRTNSYEQYF.